The clone carrying this T cell receptor (beta chain) was counted between two and nine times. TCRdb passed the 5' RACE reads through MiXCR, listing each CDR3 protein once. The sample records about 76,000 distinct CDR3 sequences, approximately 10% being singletons. The record originates from a study of early T cells in non-severe SARS-CoV-2 infection. The CDR3 is 13 residues long. The V end was cut by 4 bases, the J end by 5 bases, with 9 bases between. Germline-derived CDR1 and CDR2 are SGHAT and FQNNGV. What was sequenced was whole blood. The V call is TRBV11-2, the J call TRBJ2-1; D is undetermined. The TCR was taken from an adult who was a healthcare worker with PCR-confirmed SARS-CoV-2 infection or an uninfected control (not recorded which). CDR3: CASSSPIDNEQFF. DNA for the CDR3: TGTGCCAGCAGCTCCCCCATCGACAATGAGCAGTTCTTC. Combining the CDR3 with reference TRBV11-2 and TRBJ2-1 gives the whole variable domain EAGVAQSPRYKIIEKRQSVAFWCNPISGHATLYWYQQILGQGPKLLIQFQNNGVVDDSQLPKDRFSAERLKGVDSTLKIQPAKLEDSAVYLCASSSPIDNEQFFGPGTRLTVL.